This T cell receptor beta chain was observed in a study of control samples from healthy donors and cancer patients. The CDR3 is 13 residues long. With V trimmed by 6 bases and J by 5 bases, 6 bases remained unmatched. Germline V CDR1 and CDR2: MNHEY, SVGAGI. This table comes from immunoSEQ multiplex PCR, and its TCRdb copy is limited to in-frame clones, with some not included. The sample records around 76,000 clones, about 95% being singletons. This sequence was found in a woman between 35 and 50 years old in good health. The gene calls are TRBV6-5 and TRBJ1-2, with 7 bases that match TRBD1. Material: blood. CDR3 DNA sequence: TGTGCCAGCAGCCGGGACAGCCCTTATGGCTACACCTTC. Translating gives CASSRDSPYGYTF.